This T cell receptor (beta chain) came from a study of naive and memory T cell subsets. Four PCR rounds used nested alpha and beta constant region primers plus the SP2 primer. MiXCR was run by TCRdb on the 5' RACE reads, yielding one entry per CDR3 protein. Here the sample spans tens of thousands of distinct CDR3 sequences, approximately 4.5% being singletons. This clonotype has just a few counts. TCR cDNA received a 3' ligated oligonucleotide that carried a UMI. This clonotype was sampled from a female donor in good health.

In DNA, the CDR3 is TGTGCCAGCAGCTTACAACCAGGGGCCCTCTACGAGCAGTACTTC. Its translation is CASSLQPGALYEQYF. The V and J genes are TRBV7-2 and TRBJ2-7, with D perhaps matching TRBD1 (6 bases). Germline V gives CDR1 SGHTA, CDR2 FQGNSA. The CDR3 extends over 15 amino acids. Trimming removed 2 bases at V and 3 bases at J, with 14 bases between.